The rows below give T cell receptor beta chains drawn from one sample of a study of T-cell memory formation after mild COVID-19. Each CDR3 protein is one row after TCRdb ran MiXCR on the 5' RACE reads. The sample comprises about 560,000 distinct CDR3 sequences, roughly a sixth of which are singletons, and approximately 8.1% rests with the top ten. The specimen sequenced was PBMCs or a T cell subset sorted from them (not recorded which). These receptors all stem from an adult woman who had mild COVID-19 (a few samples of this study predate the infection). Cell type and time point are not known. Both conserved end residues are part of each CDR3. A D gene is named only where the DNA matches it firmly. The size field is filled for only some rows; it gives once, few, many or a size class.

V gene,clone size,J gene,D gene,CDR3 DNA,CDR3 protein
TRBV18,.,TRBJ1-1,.,TGTGCCAGCTCACCAGTGGGAGGTGACACTGAAGCTTTCTTT,CASSPVGGDTEAFF
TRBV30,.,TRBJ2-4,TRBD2,TGTGCCTGGAGTGTATTGGGAAGCCTAAGGGGGCTAGCGGGGAGTCCCAAAAACATTCAGTACTTC,CAWSVLGSLRGLAGSPKNIQYF
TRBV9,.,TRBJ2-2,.,TGTGCCAGCAGCGTAGATGGCACCGGGGAGCTGTTTTTT,CASSVDGTGELFF
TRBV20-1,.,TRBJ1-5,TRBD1,TGCATGACCGGGACAGGGGGCGCCGGGCAGCCCCAGCATTTT,CMTGTGGAGQPQHF
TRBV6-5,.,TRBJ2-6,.,TGTGCCAGCGGCGAAGTCGGCTCTGGGGCCAACGTCCTGACTTTC,CASGEVGSGANVLTF
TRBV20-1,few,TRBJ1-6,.,TGCAGTGCTCGACCCGGGACACACGGTCGTTCACCCCTCCACTTT,CSARPGTHGRSPLHF
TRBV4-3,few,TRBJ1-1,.,TGCGCCAGCAGGCGTGGAGTTAAGGACACTGAAGCTTTCTTT,CASRRGVKDTEAFF
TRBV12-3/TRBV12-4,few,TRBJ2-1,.,TGTGCCAGCAGTTTAGTACCTAGTAAATCTGAGCAGTTCTTC,CASSLVPSKSEQFF
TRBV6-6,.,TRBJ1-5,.,TGTGCCAGCAGTTACTGGACCTCTCTTCAGCCCCAGCATTTT,CASSYWTSLQPQHF
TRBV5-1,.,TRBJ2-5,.,TGCGCCAGCAGCCTTGGAGGGACGAGCCTGCAAGAGACCCAGTACTTC,CASSLGGTSLQETQYF
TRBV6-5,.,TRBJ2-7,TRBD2,TGTGCCAGCAGTTACGCCCCTTCCCTAGCGGGAGGTTACGAGCAGTACTTC,CASSYAPSLAGGYEQYF
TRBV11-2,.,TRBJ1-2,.,TGTGCCAGCAGCTTTGACCTTGCCTATGGCTACACCTTC,CASSFDLAYGYTF
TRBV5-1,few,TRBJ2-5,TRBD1,TGCGCCAGCAGCTCGGACAGGGGGCATCCGACCCAGTACTTC,CASSSDRGHPTQYF
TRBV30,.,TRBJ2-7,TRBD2,TGTGCCTGGAGTCGGGCTAGCGGTAGTTACGAGCAGTACTTC,CAWSRASGSYEQYF
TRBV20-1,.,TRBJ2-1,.,TGCAGTGCTCCTCCTCCCGGCCGGTTTTACAATGAGCAGTTCTTC,CSAPPPGRFYNEQFF
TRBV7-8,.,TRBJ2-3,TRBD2,TGTGCCAGCAGCGAGGCGGGACTAGCGGGGGTCGGGAAAGATACGCAGTATTTT,CASSEAGLAGVGKDTQYF
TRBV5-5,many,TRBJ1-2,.,TGTGCCAGCAGCTTGGGACCAGGCAGCTACACCTTC,CASSLGPGSYTF
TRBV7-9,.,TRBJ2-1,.,TGTGCCAGCAGCAAGGGAGATGGCTACAATGAGCAGTTCTTC,CASSKGDGYNEQFF
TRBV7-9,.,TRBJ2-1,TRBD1,TGTGCCAGCAGCTCCAATCATCTGGGACAGGGAAGCTACAATGAGCAGTTCTTC,CASSSNHLGQGSYNEQFF
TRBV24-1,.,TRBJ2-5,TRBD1,TGTGCCACCAGTGAACCCGGGACAGAAGAGACCCAGTACTTC,CATSEPGTEETQYF
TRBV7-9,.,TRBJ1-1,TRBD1,TGTGCCAGCAGCTCAGGGGGGCGGGAAGACGCTTTCTTT,CASSSGGREDAFF
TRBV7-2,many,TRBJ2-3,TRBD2,TGTGCCAGCAGCGACACCGGGACTAGCGGGGGCGGAGATACGCAGTATTTT,CASSDTGTSGGGDTQYF
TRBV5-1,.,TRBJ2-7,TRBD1,TGCGCCAGCAGCCCGGAGGGACAGGCCACCTACGAGCAGTACTTC,CASSPEGQATYEQYF